Sequencing of this T cell receptor beta chain was carried out in a study of CD8 T cells in ankylosing spondylitis. Molecular-barcoded quantitative 5'-RACE produced these TCR beta libraries. TCRdb reanalysed the 5' RACE reads using MiXCR and keeps one entry per CDR3 protein. This sample yields hundreds of thousands of distinct CDR3 sequences, of which roughly a quarter are seen a single time; 0.89% belongs to the top ten. The CDR3 extends over 13 amino acids. V trimming: 8 bases; J trimming: 6 bases; junction bases outside the gene matches: 4. The sample holds many counts of this clonotype. Its antigen is not known. Study observations and caveats: Disease-linked clones were reportedly significantly enriched in matched ankylosing spondylitis synovial fluid. Several highly homologous variants made up a TCR beta motif, and this motif appeared characteristic of ankylosing spondylitis blood. As for the disease-linked clones, they showed a CD8+ phenotype and occurred at relatively low frequencies in peripheral blood. In synovial fluid and blood from reactive arthritis, some motif variants were previously reported.

This receptor was obtained from a male donor with ankylosing spondylitis. This chain uses TRBV12-3 or TRBV12-4 with TRBJ2-7; 13 positions agree with TRBD2. Sequencing used blood, either unsorted or a sorted T cell fraction (not recorded which). The CDR3 DNA reads as TGTGCCAGCCGACTAGCGGGAGGAGGCGAGCAGTACTTC. Protein product: CASRLAGGGEQYF.